This T cell receptor beta chain is drawn from a study of CXCR4 blockade with PD-1 therapy in pancreatic cancer. Trimming pared 8 bases from V and 4 bases from J, leaving 18 bases between. The CDR3 has 15 residues. Germline-derived CDR1 and CDR2 are LNHDA and SQIVND (reference sequence). Profiled with immunoSEQ multiplex PCR; TCRdb holds only in-frame clones, not every one. The repertoire holds 3,200 or so clones, around 50% seen once, with 15% to 20% in the top ten. Patients who provided the archived tumor blocks had not received neoadjuvant therapy before surgery. The specimen sequenced was tumor tissue. The chain couples TRBV19 to TRBJ1-5; possible D gene TRBD1, 5 bases. The receptor was isolated from a human donor with pancreatic ductal adenocarcinoma. CDR3 DNA: TGTGCCAGTGGCCAAATGGGACTTAGTAATCAGCCCCAGCATTTT. Translated: CASGQMGLSNQPQHF. Complete variable domain (other parts from reference TRBV19 and TRBJ1-5): DGGITQSPKYLFRKEGQNVTLSCEQNLNHDAMYWYRQDPGQGLRLIYYSQIVNDFQKGDIAEGYSVSREKKESFPLTVTSAQKNPTAFYLCASGQMGLSNQPQHFGDGTRLSIL.